This T cell receptor beta chain was observed in a study of identical twins' blood T cells. V was pared by 4 bases and J by 8 bases, with 17 bases between. From germline, CDR1 is LNHDA and CDR2 SQIVND (reference sequence). The CDR3 consists of 14 residues. TCRdb reanalysed the 5' RACE reads using MiXCR and keeps one entry per CDR3 protein. The data show 300,000 to 450,000 distinct CDR3 sequences, about 28% seen once. Only a few counts were recorded for this clonotype. The sequenced sample was PBMCs. This receptor was obtained from a woman aged 18-49 years in good health. This rearrangement joins TRBV19 to TRBJ1-2; D gene unclear. The CDR3: CASSTSSLIGGYTF. Written as DNA, the CDR3 is TGTGCCAGTAGTACCTCATCCCTCATAGGCGGCTACACCTTC.